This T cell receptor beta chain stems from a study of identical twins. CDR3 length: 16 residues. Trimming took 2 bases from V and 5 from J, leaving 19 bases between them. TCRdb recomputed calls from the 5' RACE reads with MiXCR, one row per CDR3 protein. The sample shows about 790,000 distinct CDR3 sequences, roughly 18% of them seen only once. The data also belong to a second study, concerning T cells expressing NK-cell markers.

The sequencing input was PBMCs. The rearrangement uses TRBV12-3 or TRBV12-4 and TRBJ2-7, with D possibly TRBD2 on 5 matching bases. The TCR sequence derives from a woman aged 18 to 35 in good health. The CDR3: CASSLSMTGFIDEQYF. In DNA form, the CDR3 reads TGTGCCAGCAGTTTATCCATGACGGGGTTCATAGACGAGCAGTACTTC.